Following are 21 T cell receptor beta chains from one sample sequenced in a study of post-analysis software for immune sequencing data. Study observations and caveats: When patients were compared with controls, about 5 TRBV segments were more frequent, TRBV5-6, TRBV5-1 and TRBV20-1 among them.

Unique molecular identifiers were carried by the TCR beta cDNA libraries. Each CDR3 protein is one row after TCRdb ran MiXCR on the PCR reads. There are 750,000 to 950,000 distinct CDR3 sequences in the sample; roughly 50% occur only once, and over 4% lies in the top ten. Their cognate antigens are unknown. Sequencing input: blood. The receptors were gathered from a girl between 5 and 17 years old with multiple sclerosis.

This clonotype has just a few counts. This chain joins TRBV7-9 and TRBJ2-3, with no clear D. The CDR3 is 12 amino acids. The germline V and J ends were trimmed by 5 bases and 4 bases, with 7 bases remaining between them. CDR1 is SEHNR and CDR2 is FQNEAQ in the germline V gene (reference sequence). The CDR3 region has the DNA TGTGCCAGCAGCGTTGGGCCAGATACGCAGTATTTT. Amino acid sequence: CASSVGPDTQYF. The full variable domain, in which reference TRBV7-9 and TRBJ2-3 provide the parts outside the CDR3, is DTGVSQNPRHKITKRGQNVTFRCDPISEHNRLYWYRQTLGQGPEFLTYFQNEAQLEKSRLLSDRFSAERPKGSFSTLEIQRTEQGDSAMYLCASSVGPDTQYFGPGTRLTVL.

The CDR3 region is CASSERSGTSGRVGTDTQYF. As DNA, the CDR3 is TGTGCCAGCAGCGAGAGGTCCGGGACTAGCGGGAGGGTCGGCACAGATACGCAGTATTTT. The rearrangement links TRBV9 to TRBJ2-3, with 16 nucleotides matching TRBD2. The CDR3 consists of 20 residues. Unmatched junction bases numbered 11, after V lost 3 bases and J lost 1 base. The V gene's germline CDR1 is SGDLS and CDR2 YYNGEE.

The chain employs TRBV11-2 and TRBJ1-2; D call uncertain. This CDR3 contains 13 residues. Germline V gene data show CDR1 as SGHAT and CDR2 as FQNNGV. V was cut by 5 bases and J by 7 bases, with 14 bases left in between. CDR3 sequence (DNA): TGTGCCAGCAGCCAACCGTCGAGGGCTGGCTACACCTTC. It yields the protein CASSQPSRAGYTF.

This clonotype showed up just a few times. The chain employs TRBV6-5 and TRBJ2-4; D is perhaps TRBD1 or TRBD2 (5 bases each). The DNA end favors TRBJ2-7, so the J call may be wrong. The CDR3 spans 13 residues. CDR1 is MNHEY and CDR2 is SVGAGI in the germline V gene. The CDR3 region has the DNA TGTGCCAGCAGTCAGGGACCAGCATACGAGCAGTACTTC. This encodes CASSQGPAYEQYF.

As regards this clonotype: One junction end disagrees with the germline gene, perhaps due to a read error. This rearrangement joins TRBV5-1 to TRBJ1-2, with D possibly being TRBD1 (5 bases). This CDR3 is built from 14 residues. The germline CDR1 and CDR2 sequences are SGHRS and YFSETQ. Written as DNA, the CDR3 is TGCGCCAGCAGCTCGGATCTCGGGGCCTATGGGTACACCTTC. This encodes CASSSDLGAYGYTF.

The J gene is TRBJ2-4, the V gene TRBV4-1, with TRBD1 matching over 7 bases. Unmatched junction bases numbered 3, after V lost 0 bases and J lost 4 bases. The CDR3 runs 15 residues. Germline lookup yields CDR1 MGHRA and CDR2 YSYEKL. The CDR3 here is CASSQDGTEKNIQYF. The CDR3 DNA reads TGCGCCAGCAGCCAAGACGGGACAGAGAAAAACATTCAGTACTTC.

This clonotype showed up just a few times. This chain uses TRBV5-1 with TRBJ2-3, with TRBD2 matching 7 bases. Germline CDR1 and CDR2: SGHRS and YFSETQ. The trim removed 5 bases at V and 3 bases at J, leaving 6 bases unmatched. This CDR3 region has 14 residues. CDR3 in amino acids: CASRGGLETDTQYF. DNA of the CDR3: TGCGCCAGCAGAGGTGGACTAGAGACAGATACGCAGTATTTT.

CDR3 nucleotide sequence: TGCGCCAGCAGCCAAGAGGTACAAACGGCAGATACGCAGTATTTT. The encoded protein is CASSQEVQTADTQYF. The chain uses TRBV4-1 and TRBJ2-3; no firm D call. The CDR3 spans 15 residues. The germline gives CDR1 MGHRA, CDR2 YSYEKL. Trimming pared 0 bases from V and 4 bases from J, leaving 11 bases between.

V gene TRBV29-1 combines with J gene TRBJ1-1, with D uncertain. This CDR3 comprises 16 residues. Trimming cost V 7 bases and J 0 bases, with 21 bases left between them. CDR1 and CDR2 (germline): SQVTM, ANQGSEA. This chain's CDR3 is CSALGLTRVVNTEAFF. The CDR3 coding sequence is TGCAGCGCCCTAGGGCTTACCCGCGTCGTGAACACTGAAGCTTTCTTT.

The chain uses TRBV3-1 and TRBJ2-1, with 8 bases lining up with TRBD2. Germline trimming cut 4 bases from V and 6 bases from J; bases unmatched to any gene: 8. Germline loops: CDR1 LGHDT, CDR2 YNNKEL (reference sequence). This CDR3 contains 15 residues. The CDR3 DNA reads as TGTGCCAGCAGCCCCCGGACTAGCAGTCGCAATGAGCAGTTCTTC. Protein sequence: CASSPRTSSRNEQFF.

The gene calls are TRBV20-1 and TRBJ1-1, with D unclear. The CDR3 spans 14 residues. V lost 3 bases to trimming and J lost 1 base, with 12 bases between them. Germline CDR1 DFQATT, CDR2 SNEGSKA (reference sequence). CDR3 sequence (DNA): TGCAGTGCTAGGAAGGGCCCTGCGAACACTGAAGCTTTCTTT. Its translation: CSARKGPANTEAFF.

The CDR3 DNA reads as TGTGCCAGCAGCCCAGAAAGGTGGGCCGGGGGCAATTCACCCCTCCACTTT. Its protein is CASSPERWAGGNSPLHF. V and J are TRBV5-6 and TRBJ1-6, with D possibly being TRBD1 (6 bases). Germline CDR1 and CDR2: SGHDT and YYEEEE. The germline V and J ends were trimmed by 4 bases and 7 bases, with 21 bases remaining between them. There are 17 residues in the CDR3.

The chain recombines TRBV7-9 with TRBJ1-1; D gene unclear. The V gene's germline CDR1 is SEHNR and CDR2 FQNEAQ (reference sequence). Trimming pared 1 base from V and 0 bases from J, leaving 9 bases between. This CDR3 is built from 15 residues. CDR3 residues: CASSLEWNMNTEAFF. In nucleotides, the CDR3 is TGTGCCAGCAGCTTAGAATGGAATATGAACACTGAAGCTTTCTTT.

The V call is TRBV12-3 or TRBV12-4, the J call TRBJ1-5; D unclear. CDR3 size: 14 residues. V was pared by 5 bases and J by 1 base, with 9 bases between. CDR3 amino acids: CASSRKGSNQPQHF. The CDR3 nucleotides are TGTGCCAGCAGTAGAAAAGGGAGCAATCAGCCCCAGCATTTT.

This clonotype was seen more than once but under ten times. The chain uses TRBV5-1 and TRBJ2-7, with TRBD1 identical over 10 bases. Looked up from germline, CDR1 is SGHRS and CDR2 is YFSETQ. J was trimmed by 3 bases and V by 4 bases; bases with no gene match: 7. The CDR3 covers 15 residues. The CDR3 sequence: CASSLLTGGYYEQYF. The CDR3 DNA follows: TGCGCCAGCAGCCTCCTGACAGGGGGCTACTACGAGCAGTACTTC. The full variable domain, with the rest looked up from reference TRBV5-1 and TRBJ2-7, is KAGVTQTPRYLIKTRGQQVTLSCSPISGHRSVSWYQQTPGQGLQFLFEYFSETQRNKGNFPGRFSGRQFSNSRSEMNVSTLELGDSALYLCASSLLTGGYYEQYFGPGTRLTVT.

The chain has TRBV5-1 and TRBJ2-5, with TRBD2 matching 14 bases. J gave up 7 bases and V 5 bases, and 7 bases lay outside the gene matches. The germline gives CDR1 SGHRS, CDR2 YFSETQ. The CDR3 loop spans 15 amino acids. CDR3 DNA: TGCGCCAGCAGTCAGGGTGGACTAGCGGGAGGGACCCAGTACTTC. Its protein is CASSQGGLAGGTQYF.

This CDR3 reads CASSQVSVRNYGYTF. The CDR3 region has the DNA TGTGCCAGCAGCCAAGTTTCGGTCAGGAACTATGGCTACACCTTC. The gene calls are TRBV3-1 and TRBJ1-2; D unclear. The germline V and J ends were trimmed by 1 base and 2 bases, with 11 bases remaining between them. The CDR3 extends over 15 amino acids. Per germline, CDR1 LGHDT and CDR2 YNNKEL (reference sequence).

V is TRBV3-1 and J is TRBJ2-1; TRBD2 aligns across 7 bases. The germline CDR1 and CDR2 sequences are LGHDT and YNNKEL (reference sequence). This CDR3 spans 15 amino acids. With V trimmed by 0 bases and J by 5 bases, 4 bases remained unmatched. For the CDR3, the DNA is TGTGCCAGCAGCCAAGATTTCGGGACTAACAATGAGCAGTTCTTC. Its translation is CASSQDFGTNNEQFF.

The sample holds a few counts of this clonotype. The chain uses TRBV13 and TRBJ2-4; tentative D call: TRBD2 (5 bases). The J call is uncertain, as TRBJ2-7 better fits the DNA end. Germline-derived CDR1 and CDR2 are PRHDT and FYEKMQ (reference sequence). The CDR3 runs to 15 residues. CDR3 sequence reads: CASSFTGISTYEQYF. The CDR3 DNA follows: TGTGCCAGCAGCTTTACCGGGATCTCCACCTACGAGCAGTACTTC.

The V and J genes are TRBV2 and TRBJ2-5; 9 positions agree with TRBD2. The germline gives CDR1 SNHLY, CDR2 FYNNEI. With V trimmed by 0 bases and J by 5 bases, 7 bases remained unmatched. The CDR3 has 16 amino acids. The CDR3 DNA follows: TGTGCCAGCAGTGAAGCCGCGCGGGGGGGCCGGGAGACCCAGTACTTC. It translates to CASSEAARGGRETQYF.

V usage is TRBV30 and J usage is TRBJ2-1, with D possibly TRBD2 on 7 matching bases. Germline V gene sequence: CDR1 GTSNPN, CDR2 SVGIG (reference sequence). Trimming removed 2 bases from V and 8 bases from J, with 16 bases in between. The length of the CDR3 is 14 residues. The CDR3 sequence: CAWSRGGALHEQFF. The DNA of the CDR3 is TGTGCCTGGAGTAGAGGGGGGGCTCTCCATGAGCAGTTCTTC.